These 5 T cell receptor beta chains were sequenced from one sample in a study of STAT5B mutations in CD4+ large granular lymphocyte leukemia. The repertoire was sequenced with immunoSEQ multiplex PCR; TCRdb's copy has only in-frame clones and lacks some. This sample carries over 20,000 clones, 65% to 90% of them seen once, and the ten largest clones take 0.25% to 0.35%. The sample was CD4+ T cells from blood buffy coats. These receptors were taken from a human donor in good health.

V usage is TRBV11-1 and J usage is TRBJ1-2; 7 nucleotides agree with TRBD1. V dropped 5 bases and J dropped 4; count of bases not matched to a gene: 7. This CDR3 is built from 14 residues. Germline assignment: CDR1 SGHAT and CDR2 FQDESV (reference sequence). The CDR3 coding sequence is TGTGCCAGCAGCGCCTACAGGGGAAGCTATGGCTACACCTTC. Translation gives CASSAYRGSYGYTF. Based on the CDR3 plus reference TRBV11-1 and TRBJ1-2, the full variable domain is EAEVAQSPRYKITEKSQAVAFWCDPISGHATLYWYRQILGQGPELLVQFQDESVVDDSQLPKDRFSAERLKGVDSTLKIQPAELGDSAMYLCASSAYRGSYGYTFGSGTRLTVV.

This clone was observed a few times. The chain recombines TRBV6-1 with TRBJ1-4; tentative D call: TRBD1 (5 bases). The CDR3 length is 15 residues. V was clipped by 3 bases and J by 7 bases, with 15 bases between them. Germline lookup yields CDR1 MNHNS and CDR2 SASEGT. The CDR3 here is CASSEMGGSGEKLFF. The DNA of the CDR3 is TGTGCCAGCAGTGAGATGGGGGGTTCCGGTGAAAAACTGTTTTTT.

Only a few counts were recorded for this clone. CDR3 DNA sequence: TGTGCCAGCACCGTGGGACCGCACTCCTACGAGCAGTACTTC. It translates to CASTVGPHSYEQYF. This chain links TRBV7-2 with TRBJ2-7; D may match TRBD1 or TRBD2 (5 bases each). The V and J ends lost 7 bases and 0 bases respectively, with 13 bases between them. Germline values: CDR1 SGHTA, CDR2 FQGNSA. The CDR3 is 14 residues long.

The J gene is TRBJ2-1, the V gene TRBV11-3; D unresolved. This CDR3 is 14 amino acids long. Deletions cut 1 base from V and 3 bases from J, with 7 bases between. The V gene's germline CDR1 is SGHNT and CDR2 YENEEA. CDR3 region: CASSLGVVYNEQFF. The CDR3 DNA follows: TGTGCCAGCAGCTTAGGCGTAGTCTACAATGAGCAGTTCTTC.

The chain uses TRBV7-9 and TRBJ1-4, with no clear D. CDR1 and CDR2 from the germline V gene are SEHNR and FQNEAQ (reference sequence). V was shortened by 4 bases and J by 6 bases, with 12 bases between the two germline ends. CDR3 length: 14 amino acids. CDR3 nucleotides: TGTGCCAGCAGCTCGGATGGGGTTGATGAAAAACTGTTTTTT. Translating it yields CASSSDGVDEKLFF.